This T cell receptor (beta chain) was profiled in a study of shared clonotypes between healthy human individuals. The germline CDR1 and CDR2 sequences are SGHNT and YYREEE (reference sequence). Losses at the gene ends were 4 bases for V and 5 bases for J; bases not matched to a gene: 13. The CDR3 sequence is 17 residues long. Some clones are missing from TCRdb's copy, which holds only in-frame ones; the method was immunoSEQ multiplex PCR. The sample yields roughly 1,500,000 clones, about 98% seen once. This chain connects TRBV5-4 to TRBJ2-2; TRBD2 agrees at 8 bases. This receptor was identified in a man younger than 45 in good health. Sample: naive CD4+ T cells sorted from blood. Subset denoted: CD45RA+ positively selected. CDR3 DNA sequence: TGTGCCAGCAGCGATCCGGGACTAGGTTCCCTGACCGGGGAGCTGTTTTTT. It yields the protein CASSDPGLGSLTGELFF.